This TCR beta chain was captured in a study of circulating and synovial CD4+ cells in juvenile arthritis. Findings and limits, study-wide: CPL and bulk CD4 samples differed at least tenfold in T cell genomes. Shared-clonotype fractions with synovium likely underestimate full repertoire overlap. Compared with bulk blood, circulating pathogenic-like lymphocytes shared substantially more CDR3 sequences with synovial T cells. Bulk blood CD4 repertoires were more diverse than these.

The table came from immunoSEQ multiplex PCR; TCRdb's copy has only in-frame clones and leaves some out. This table has about 3,900 clones, under 90% appearing once. The V and J ends lost 1 base and 0 bases respectively, with 16 bases between them. The CDR3 runs to 17 residues. Germline V CDR1 and CDR2: LGHNT, FRNRAP. Comments on this clone: The antigen remains undetermined.

The TCR comes from a human donor with juvenile idiopathic arthritis. This chain links TRBV12-5 with TRBJ2-7, with unresolved D. Material: CD4+ T cells from synovial fluid. CDR3 in amino acids: CASGLASTHMSSYEQYF. CDR3 in DNA: TGTGCTAGTGGTTTGGCTTCGACACACATGAGCTCCTACGAGCAGTACTTC.